The T cell receptor (beta chain) described here comes from a study of CD8+ T cells in alopecia areata. At the level of the study: At a dose of 5 to 10 mg twice daily, oral tofacitinib was given to treated patients.

Extraction of RNA preceded its reverse transcription into cDNA, which served as the sequencing template. Profiling relied on immunoSEQ multiplex PCR, and the TCRdb table lists in-frame clones only, not all of them. The sample lists 120,000 or so clones, 50% to 60% occurring once. With respect to this clone: Its antigen is unknown.

The CDR3 has 16 amino acids. Alopecia areata patients provided lesional scalp punch biopsies and peripheral blood. Whole-study results and caveats: When scalp samples are sequenced, resident alphabeta T cells of normal skin are also captured.

The sequence derives from a human donor with alopecia areata. Sequenced material: CD4+ T cells sorted from blood, taken at week 0. V and J are TRBV1 and TRBJ2-7; TRBD2, as called in the table, went unchecked against the DNA. TRBV1 is termed a pseudogene. In DNA form, the CDR3 reads TGCACCAGCAGCCAGGGGACTAGCGGATACTACTACGAGCAGTACTTC. Translated, it gives CTSSQGTSGYYYEQYF.